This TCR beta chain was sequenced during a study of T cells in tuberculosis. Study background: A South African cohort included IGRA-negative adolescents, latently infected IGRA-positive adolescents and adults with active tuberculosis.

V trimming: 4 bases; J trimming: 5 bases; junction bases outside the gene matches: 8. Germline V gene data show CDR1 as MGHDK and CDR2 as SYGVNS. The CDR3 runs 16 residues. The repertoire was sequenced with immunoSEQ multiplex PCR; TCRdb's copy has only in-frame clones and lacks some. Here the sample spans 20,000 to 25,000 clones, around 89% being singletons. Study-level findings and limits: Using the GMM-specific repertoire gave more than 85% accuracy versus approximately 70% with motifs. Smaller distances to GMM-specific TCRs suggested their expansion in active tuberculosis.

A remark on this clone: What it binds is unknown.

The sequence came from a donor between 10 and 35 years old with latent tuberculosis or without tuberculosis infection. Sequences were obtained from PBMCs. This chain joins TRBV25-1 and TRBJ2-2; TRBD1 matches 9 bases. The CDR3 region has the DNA TGTGCCAGCAGTGCTAGGACAGGGGTGGAAACCGGGGAGCTGTTTTTT. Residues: CASSARTGVETGELFF.